These 11 T cell receptor beta chains came from one sample sequenced in a study of blood T cells in healthy people across ages. Alongside a J-beta primer mix, a sample-barcoded 5' primer served in a second PCR lasting about 6 to 12 cycles. In TCRdb, the 5' RACE reads were re-called with MiXCR into one record per CDR3 protein. The sample lists 270,000 or so distinct CDR3 sequences, around 27% seen once, with approximately 28% in the top ten. The material sequenced was blood. These receptors all come from a woman aged 65 to 85 in good health.

This clonotype has only a few counts. The chain uses TRBV7-9 and TRBJ1-6, with D perhaps matching TRBD1 (5 bases). V lost 5 bases, J lost 4 bases, and 12 bases lay in between. Germline V gene sequence: CDR1 SEHNR, CDR2 FQNEAQ (reference sequence). This CDR3 has 15 residues. CDR3 loop: CASSRLGPYNSPLHF. CDR3 DNA: TGTGCCAGCAGCCGCCTGGGGCCTTATAATTCACCCCTCCACTTT.

The V gene is TRBV7-2, the J gene TRBJ2-1, with TRBD1 identical over 9 bases. Germline trimming cut 3 bases from V and 8 bases from J; bases unmatched to any gene: 14. The V gene's germline CDR1 is SGHTA and CDR2 FQGNSA. CDR3 length: 17 amino acids. The CDR3 nucleotides are TGTGCCAGCAGCTTGGGGGACAGGGCCCCTATCGTCCATGAGCAGTTCTTC. It translates to CASSLGDRAPIVHEQFF.

This clonotype was observed a handful of times. The chain links TRBV4-1 to TRBJ1-5; D is possibly TRBD1 (5 bases). The CDR3 contains 16 residues. CDR1 is MGHRA, CDR2 YSYEKL, per germline. Trimming stripped 0 bases from V and 7 bases from J, with 16 bases between. CDR3 nucleotide sequence: TGCGCCAGCAGCCAAGAAGAAAGCAGGCCAGGGCAGCCCCAGCATTTT. Translated, it gives CASSQEESRPGQPQHF.

This chain links TRBV7-6 with TRBJ2-5, with 12 bases matching TRBD2. The end of the DNA aligns better with TRBJ2-1, so the J call may be wrong. The CDR3 is made up of 16 amino acids. CDR1 is SGHVS and CDR2 is FNYEAQ in the germline V gene. The CDR3 loop is CASSPPGSSGRAQQFF. CDR3 nucleotide sequence: TGTGCCAGCAGCCCCCCCGGGTCTAGCGGGAGGGCCCAGCAGTTCTTC.

The chain uses TRBV4-3 and TRBJ2-4; 7 bases are a match to TRBD1. CDR1 LGHNA and CDR2 YSLEER come from the germline V gene. V was pared by 4 bases and J by 7 bases, with 10 bases of the junction left unmatched. The CDR3 length is 15 residues. CDR3 protein: CASSPHSDRENIQYF. The CDR3 bases are TGCGCCAGCAGCCCCCATTCCGACAGGGAGAACATTCAGTACTTC.

V usage is TRBV29-1 and J usage is TRBJ2-1; weak D call: TRBD2 (5 bases). V lost 7 bases, J lost 0 bases, and 13 bases lay in between. Germline V lookup: CDR1 SQVTM, CDR2 ANQGSEA. CDR3 length: 14 amino acids. Here the CDR3 reads CSGVRGGSYNEQFF. Here the CDR3 DNA reads TGCAGCGGGGTTCGCGGAGGCTCCTACAATGAGCAGTTCTTC.

This chain uses TRBV6-5 with TRBJ1-2; D is uncertain. Germline V gene sequence: CDR1 MNHEY, CDR2 SVGAGI. V lost 3 bases to trimming and J lost 7 bases, with 6 bases between them. The CDR3 covers 11 residues. The CDR3 DNA sequence: TGTGCCAGCAGTTATTCTCTTGGCTACACCTTC. It translates to CASSYSLGYTF.

This clonotype has more than one count but fewer than ten. The chain links TRBV25-1 to TRBJ2-5; D unclear. The CDR3 totals 14 residues. The V gene lost 2 bases and the J gene lost 1 base, with 8 bases spanning the gap. CDR1 is MGHDK and CDR2 is SYGVNS in the germline V gene. The CDR3 DNA follows: TGTGCCAGCAGTGAAGTGAAGATCCAAGAGACCCAGTACTTC. It encodes CASSEVKIQETQYF.

A few counts support this clonotype. The rearrangement links TRBV4-2 to TRBJ1-4, with D perhaps matching TRBD1 (6 bases). Deletions cut 0 bases from V and 6 bases from J, with 20 bases between. The CDR3 has 18 amino acids. CDR1 LGHNA and CDR2 YNFKEQ come from the germline V gene. The DNA of the CDR3 is TGTGCCAGCAGCCAAGATTTCTTCCAGGCAGGGGAATATGAAAAACTGTTTTTT. It yields the protein CASSQDFFQAGEYEKLFF.

This chain joins TRBV7-2 and TRBJ2-2; 11 bases map to TRBD2. The germline V gene has CDR1 SGHTA and CDR2 FQGNSA. The V and J ends lost 5 bases and 1 base, in that order; junction bases with no gene match: 6. The CDR3 consists of 17 residues. The CDR3 region has the DNA TGTGCCAGCAGCAAGGGACTAGCGGATAAGAACACCGGGGAGCTGTTTTTT. Protein product: CASSKGLADKNTGELFF.

This clonotype was detected ten times or more. The chain combines TRBV9 with TRBJ2-7; D is unclear. V was clipped by 0 bases and J by 4 bases, with 2 bases between them. The germline CDR1 and CDR2 sequences are SGDLS and YYNGEE. The CDR3 is 11 residues long. The CDR3 reads CASSVGYEQYF. The CDR3 DNA reads as TGTGCCAGCAGCGTAGGGTACGAGCAGTACTTC.